This TCR beta chain was observed in a study of T cell repertoires in cytomegalovirus infection. Overall study context: In public TCR beta signatures, there were indications of both CMV infection and matching HLA type. Study findings and constraints: HLA-C-restricted CMV-specific TCR beta clonotypes were dominant in the ex vivo response. Individuals carrying CMV plus the relevant HLA were identified by cumulative frequency of public TCR beta families.

TCRdb independently ran MiXCR on the reads; one entry per CDR3 protein. The table shows roughly 230,000 distinct CDR3 sequences, with over 9% occurring only once. This clonotype was counted between two and nine times. Its antigen is still unknown. The V gene end was trimmed by 4 bases and the J gene end by 3 bases; junction bases not matched to a gene: 10. Germline V gene data show CDR1 as SGHAT and CDR2 as FQNNGV. The CDR3 is made up of 16 amino acids. This sequence originates from a human donor in good health (CMV status not recorded). Some clones in this sample may be carry-over from other donors' samples. V and J are TRBV11-2 and TRBJ2-7, with 9 bases lining up with TRBD1. The sequenced sample consisted of PBMCs. As DNA, the CDR3 is TGTGCCAGCAGCTCGAGTAACAGGGGGCGCAACTACGAGCAGTACTTC. Protein: CASSSSNRGRNYEQYF. The full variable domain, its missing parts supplied by reference TRBV11-2 and TRBJ2-7, is EAGVAQSPRYKIIEKRQSVAFWCNPISGHATLYWYQQILGQGPKLLIQFQNNGVVDDSQLPKDRFSAERLKGVDSTLKIQPAKLEDSAVYLCASSSSNRGRNYEQYFGPGTRLTVT.